These T cell receptor beta chains were read from a single sample in a study of regulatory T cells in long-lasting Graves disease. TCRdb analysed the multiplex PCR reads with MiXCR anew, one entry per CDR3 protein. The profile shows 400,000 to 500,000 distinct CDR3 sequences, approximately 23% of them singletons. Source: peripheral blood mononuclear cells (PBMCs), taken when the disease was refractory, from a patient treated with antithyroid drugs. Receptor source: a female donor with Graves disease. CDR3s leave out the opening cysteine and the closing phenylalanine or tryptophan. The order of the fields is J gene, D gene, V gene, CDR3 protein. A D gene is named only where the DNA matches it firmly.

>TRBJ1-1|-|TRBV30
AWSAPNTEAF
>TRBJ2-2|TRBD2|TRBV20-1
SAGASSGRASGELF
>TRBJ1-4|-|TRBV20-1
SARIYTATNEKLF
>TRBJ1-6|-|TRBV7-3
ASAPGRNSPLH
>TRBJ2-7|TRBD1|TRBV28
ASSSDRVGHEQY
>TRBJ2-2|-|TRBV5-1
ASSLDVSWNTGELF
>TRBJ2-7|-|TRBV2
ASSEVPVYEQY
>TRBJ1-2|-|TRBV6-9
ASSYGVRGTNYGYT
>TRBJ1-5|-|TRBV28
ASSPSPGTHSNQPQH
>TRBJ1-5|-|TRBV20-1
SARIPGLGQPQH
>TRBJ1-5|TRBD1|TRBV19
ASTVTGVTVTYQPQH
>TRBJ2-7|-|TRBV7-2
ASSTHDPGAYEQY
>TRBJ1-1|TRBD1|TRBV6-1
ASRERRGPGTEAF
>TRBJ2-7|-|TRBV6-1
ASSPGFQGRQY
>TRBJ2-5|-|TRBV2
ASSEEEGLALYGETQY
>TRBJ1-6|TRBD1|TRBV28
ASSLDRDNSPLH
>TRBJ2-5|TRBD1|TRBV9
ASSVVGTGPQETQY
>TRBJ1-1|TRBD1|TRBV7-9
ASSPGTGLRNTEAF
>TRBJ2-7|TRBD1|TRBV6-1
ASRSGQGAYEQY
>TRBJ2-7|-|TRBV11-2
ASSRAFYEQY
>TRBJ1-2|-|TRBV7-2
ASSPAEGYT
>TRBJ1-5|-|TRBV7-6
ASSPGVGNQPQH
>TRBJ2-3|-|TRBV5-5
ASSQGRLWSTDTQY
>TRBJ1-2|-|TRBV19
ASQDNYGYT
>TRBJ1-5|-|TRBV5-1
ASSLGADYSNQPQH
>TRBJ1-2|TRBD1|TRBV12-3/TRBV12-4
ASTGRGLGYT
>TRBJ1-2|TRBD1|TRBV28
ASSLSGQGNGYT
>TRBJ2-2|-|TRBV12-5
ASGPPGANGELF
>TRBJ2-5|TRBD2|TRBV15
ATSPRGTSGSQF
>TRBJ2-7|-|TRBV28
ASSFSGLSYEQY
>TRBJ2-1|-|TRBV5-5
ASSLEGGGTYNEQF
>TRBJ2-7|-|TRBV12-5
ASAGTWEEQY
>TRBJ1-1|-|TRBV3-1
ASSQGRGATEAF
>TRBJ1-4|TRBD1|TRBV6-1
ASTRTGVAEKLF
>TRBJ1-1|-|TRBV19
ASSMVVGSTEAF
>TRBJ1-3|TRBD1|TRBV12-3/TRBV12-4
ASSLGGRGQGGNTIY
>TRBJ1-1|-|TRBV7-2
ASSLSGNTEAF
>TRBJ2-7|-|TRBV18
ASSPSAQGDEQY
>TRBJ2-1|-|TRBV20-1
SARGIMGTWDEQF
>TRBJ2-7|TRBD1|TRBV20-1
SATDRAGYEQY
>TRBJ2-7|TRBD2|TRBV12-3/TRBV12-4
ASSLGHSGTPYEQY
>TRBJ1-1|TRBD1|TRBV5-1
ASSLAGTGGTEAF
>TRBJ2-5|-|TRBV28
ASRGWGGTETQY
>TRBJ2-4|-|TRBV20-1
SVGLAKNIQY
>TRBJ2-6|-|TRBV20-1
SAVVAGANVLT
>TRBJ1-1|TRBD1|TRBV6-5
ASSYTQGLNTEAF
>TRBJ2-7|-|TRBV2
ASSPARVYEQY
>TRBJ2-3|-|TRBV11-2
ASSFLQWTDTQY
>TRBJ1-1|-|TRBV9
ASSQPKTSGYNTEAF
>TRBJ1-1|-|TRBV2
ASSEALGWGNTEAF
>TRBJ2-7|-|TRBV7-8
ASSPPPQGTYEQY